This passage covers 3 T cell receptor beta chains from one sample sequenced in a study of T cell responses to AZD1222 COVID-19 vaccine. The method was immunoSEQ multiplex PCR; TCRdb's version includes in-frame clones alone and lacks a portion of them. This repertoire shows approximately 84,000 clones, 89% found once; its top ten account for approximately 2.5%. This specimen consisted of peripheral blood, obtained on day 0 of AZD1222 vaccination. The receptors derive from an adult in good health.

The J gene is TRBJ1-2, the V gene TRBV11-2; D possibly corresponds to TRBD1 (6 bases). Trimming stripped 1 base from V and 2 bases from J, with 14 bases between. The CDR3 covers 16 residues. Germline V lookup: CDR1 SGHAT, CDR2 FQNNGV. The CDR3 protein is CASSLGLRQGNYGYTF. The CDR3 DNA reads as TGTGCCAGCAGCTTAGGCCTAAGGCAGGGGAACTATGGCTACACCTTC.

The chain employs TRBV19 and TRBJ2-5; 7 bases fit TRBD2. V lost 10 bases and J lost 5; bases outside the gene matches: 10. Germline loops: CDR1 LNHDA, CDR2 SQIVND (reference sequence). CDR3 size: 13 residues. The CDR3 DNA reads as TGTGCCACAGGACGGGGGGACTCGGAGACCCAGTACTTC. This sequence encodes CATGRGDSETQYF.

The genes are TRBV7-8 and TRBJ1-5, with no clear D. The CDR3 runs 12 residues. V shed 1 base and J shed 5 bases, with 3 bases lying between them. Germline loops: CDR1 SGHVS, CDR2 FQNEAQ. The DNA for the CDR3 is TGTGCCAGCAGCTTAGTTGATCAGCCCCAGCATTTT. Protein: CASSLVDQPQHF.